Detailed here is one TCR beta chain. This clonotype has only a few counts. Its antigen remains undetermined. No base-level quality is on record; no much larger clone is a single base apart. The entry originates in a study of T-cell reconstitution after alpha-beta-depleted transplantation in children (dated by TCRdb to the mid-2010s). With respect to the entire study: T-cell immune reconstitution after TCRalphabeta/CD19-depleted allogeneic hematopoietic cell transplantation in children was quantitatively tracked in the study by means of TCR repertoire profiling.

Compared with germline, V lacks 5 bases and J lacks 2 bases; bases without a gene match: 8. The cysteine opens and the phenylalanine closes a CDR3 of 17 amino acids. Here the CDR3 DNA is all that survives: 51 bases in frame from base 1. The treatment or condition label for this specimen denotes: allogeneic hematopoietic cell transplantation with graft depleted of TCRalphabeta T cells and CD19 B cells. The transplant recipients were children given TCRalphabeta/CD19-depleted allogeneic hematopoietic cell grafts. The library was obtained by PCR. For sequencing, an Illumina HiSeq 2500 was employed. TCR library preparation used molecular barcoding, with unique molecular identifiers applied to normalize quantification of the TCRbeta repertoire. The raw public reads went through TCRdb reprocessing: fastp at Q25, MiXCR clone calling, in-frame beta chains kept. One record per CDR3 amino acid sequence lists the most common genes and DNA. Recorded for this sample are a few hundred thousand distinct CDR3 sequences; 23% of them occurred a single time. The ten top clones hold 9.5% to 12% of the sample.

Broader findings and caveats from the paper: The high TCRbeta diversity at day 60 in some patients was ascribed to recipient T cells and intrathymic progenitors that had survived conditioning. The apparently early alphabetaT-cell count recovery about two months after transplant was reportedly dependent on only several hundred rapidly expanded clones derived from non-depleted graft cells. The frequencies of hyperexpanded clones fell over the following months, and after one year, T-cell counts and TCRbeta diversity were mostly attributed to newly produced T cells.

The V and J segments used are TRBV12-3 or TRBV12-4 and TRBJ2-7; TRBD2 aligns with 14 central bases. This TCR was recovered from a male patient between 10 and 17 years old who had a stem cell transplant for acute lymphoblastic leukemia, so the T cells may come from the graft donor. The sequences come from PBMCs, mostly from graft donor cells, collected 180 days after TCRalphabeta/CD19-depleted stem cell transplant. The nucleotide sequence reads as follows: TGTGCCAGCAGTCCCCGGACTAGCGGGAGGAGGGCCTACGAGCAGTACTTC. Translated, this is CASSPRTSGRRAYEQYF.